This note documents a single T cell receptor (beta chain) sequence. TCRdb's table, derived via immunoSEQ multiplex PCR, lists solely in-frame clones and lacks some. Of 93,000 or so clones listed, roughly 87% are singletons. The data were taken from a study of blood T cell repertoires in COVID-19. The sequencing input was peripheral blood. The receptor comes from a human donor in a cohort sampled during active COVID-19.

The CDR3 region has the DNA TGTGCCAGCAGTCCCTTTTTGGCGCGGGGGAACCAAGAGACCCAGTACTTC. It is translated as CASSPFLARGNQETQYF. The chain couples TRBV28 to TRBJ2-5, with TRBD2 matching 7 bases. CDR1 is MDHEN and CDR2 is SYDVKM in the germline V gene. The CDR3 is 17 residues long. V lost 5 bases to trimming and J lost 0 bases; unmatched junction nucleotides: 12.